Listed here are 12 T cell receptor beta chains from one sample, sequenced in a study of early T cells in non-severe SARS-CoV-2 infection (dated by TCRdb to about 2021). Libraries came from 5' RACE. Sequencing relied on a NextSeq 500. The public reads were run again by TCRdb, first through fastp at Q25 and then through MiXCR, and only productive beta chains were kept. Every distinct CDR3 protein forms one entry, paired with its most common genes and DNA. Here the sample has 85,000 to 100,000 distinct CDR3 sequences; roughly 15% occur a single time. Jointly, the top ten make up about 5% of the sample. The input for sequencing was whole blood, taken at baseline. Receptor source: an adult who was a healthcare worker with PCR-confirmed SARS-CoV-2 infection or an uninfected control (not recorded which).

This clonotype was detected many times. This sequence joins TRBV3-1 and TRBJ1-5; 8 bases are shared with TRBD1. CDR1 and CDR2 from the germline V gene are LGHDT and YNNKEL (reference sequence). This CDR3 comprises 16 residues. V gave up 2 bases and J gave up 9 bases; unmatched junction bases: 12. CDR3 protein: CASSQSTGARQSPQHF. CDR3 nucleotide sequence: TGTGCCAGCAGCCAATCGACAGGGGCCCGACAATCGCCCCAGCATTTT.

The table lists this clonotype with a few counts. V usage is TRBV7-9 and J usage is TRBJ2-2; D is uncertain. CDR3 size: 13 residues. CDR1 is SEHNR and CDR2 is FQNEAQ in the germline V gene (reference sequence). Trimming removed 1 base from V and 7 bases from J, with 7 bases in between. The DNA of the CDR3 is TGTGCCAGCAGCTTAGACCGCCGCGGGGAGCTGTTTTTT. It codes for CASSLDRRGELFF.

This clonotype was recorded at least ten times. The V gene is TRBV10-3, the J gene TRBJ2-1; D is unclear. The CDR3 spans 12 residues. Germline-derived CDR1 and CDR2 are ENHRY and SYGVKD. V was trimmed by 4 bases and J by 12 bases, leaving 13 bases between them. In DNA form, the CDR3 reads TGTGCCATCAGTGGAAGCGTGGCAGGGCAGTTCTTC. This encodes CAISGSVAGQFF.

CDR3 sequence: CASSFDRAQEQFF. The CDR3 nucleotides are TGTGCCAGCAGTTTCGACAGGGCACAAGAGCAGTTCTTC. The J gene is TRBJ2-1, the V gene TRBV28; 7 nucleotides agree with TRBD1. The CDR3 sequence is 13 residues long. With V trimmed by 3 bases and J by 10 bases, 6 bases remained unmatched. The germline V gene has CDR1 MDHEN and CDR2 SYDVKM.

The gene calls are TRBV7-2 and TRBJ2-2; D is unresolved. Germline-derived CDR1 and CDR2 are SGHTA and FQGNSA. V shed 1 base and J shed 6 bases, with 9 bases lying between them. The CDR3 sequence is 14 residues long. The CDR3 DNA sequence: TGTGCCAGCAGCTTAGAACGACAAGCCGGGGAGCTGTTTTTT. Translated: CASSLERQAGELFF.

This clonotype has only a few counts. The chain recombines TRBV20-1 with TRBJ1-4; no reliable D call. This CDR3 is 11 amino acids long. Looked up from germline, CDR1 is DFQATT and CDR2 is SNEGSKA (reference sequence). V was clipped by 6 bases and J by 8 bases, with 10 bases between them. The DNA of the CDR3 is TGCAGTGCCTTCTTAAGGGAAAAACTGTTTTTT. Translating gives CSAFLREKLFF.

The table lists this clonotype with a few counts. The chain has TRBV20-1 and TRBJ2-5, with D maybe TRBD2 (6 bases). In germline, CDR1 is DFQATT, CDR2 SNEGSKA (reference sequence). The V gene lost 3 bases and the J gene lost 1 base, with 18 bases spanning the gap. This CDR3 comprises 16 residues. The CDR3 nucleotides read TGCAGTGCTAGGGATACTTCGGGACTGATCCAAGAGACCCAGTACTTC. This encodes CSARDTSGLIQETQYF.

This clonotype was observed a handful of times. The chain has TRBV28 and TRBJ2-7; D gene uncertain. The length of the CDR3 is 12 residues. Germline loops: CDR1 MDHEN, CDR2 SYDVKM. V was pared by 3 bases and J by 6 bases, with 9 bases between. This CDR3 is CASSLSKGEQYF. The CDR3 nucleotides read TGTGCCAGCAGTTTGAGTAAGGGCGAGCAGTACTTC.

This clonotype occurred a few times. The chain is built from TRBV5-1 and TRBJ1-2; the D gene is possibly TRBD1 (5 bases). The V end was cut by 4 bases, the J end by 5 bases, with 15 bases between. Per germline, CDR1 SGHRS and CDR2 YFSETQ. The CDR3 runs to 14 residues. The CDR3 DNA reads as TGCGCCAGCAGCGCCCATGACAGATTGTATGGCTACACCTTC. It yields the protein CASSAHDRLYGYTF.

This clonotype was found a few times. This chain joins TRBV6-1 and TRBJ1-4, with D unclear. With 4 bases removed from V and 8 bases from J, the gap between germline ends came to 11 bases. The CDR3 contains 13 residues. The germline V gene encodes CDR1 MNHNS and CDR2 SASEGT. CDR3 nucleotides: TGTGCCAGCAGTGCAGGCCGAGGGGAAAAACTGTTTTTT. This encodes CASSAGRGEKLFF.

The rearrangement joins TRBV11-2 to TRBJ1-1, with D perhaps matching TRBD1 (6 bases). The CDR3 sequence is 15 residues long. The germline CDR1 and CDR2 sequences are SGHAT and FQNNGV. The ends were cut back, 3 bases at V and 5 bases at J, with 16 bases in the middle. CDR3 nucleotide sequence: TGTGCCAGCAGCTTCCAGACTCGAACAGGGACTGAAGCTTTCTTT. This sequence encodes CASSFQTRTGTEAFF.

V and J are TRBV20-1 and TRBJ1-5; perhaps TRBD1 as D (5 bases). Trimming stripped 0 bases from V and 1 base from J, with 13 bases between. Germline V CDR1 and CDR2: DFQATT, SNEGSKA (reference sequence). This CDR3 has 16 residues. The CDR3 is CSARDLAGMSNQPQHF. For the CDR3, the DNA is TGCAGTGCTAGAGATCTCGCAGGGATGAGCAATCAGCCCCAGCATTTT.